This is a list of T cell receptor beta chains from one sample in a study of molecular identifiers for immune sequencing clone quantification. Each CDR3 protein is one row after TCRdb ran MiXCR on the PCR reads. The repertoire has over 85,000 distinct CDR3 sequences, less than 35% of them found once; the top ten carry about 9.7%. The specimen sequenced was naive CD8+ T cells from blood, with Jurkat cell RNA spiked in. All receptors derive from a human donor in good health. Some libraries in this study had Jurkat cell RNA spiked in. Both conserved end residues are part of each CDR3. D genes are given only for firm matches. Expanded clones are given a class, and other clones once, few, many or no size at all.

J: TRBJ1-5
size: NA
D: TRBD1
V: TRBV24-1
CDR3: CATSDRQGGEPQHF
DNA: TGTGCCACCAGTGACAGACAGGGTGGTGAGCCCCAGCATTTT

J: TRBJ1-1
size: NA
D: NA
V: TRBV4-3
CDR3: CASSQAPGEPEAFF
DNA: TGCGCCAGCAGCCAAGCGCCAGGGGAGCCTGAAGCTTTCTTT

J: TRBJ1-6
size: few
D: NA
V: TRBV7-9
CDR3: CASSLPGRDSPLHF
DNA: TGTGCCAGCAGCTTACCGGGCAGAGATTCACCCCTCCACTTT

J: TRBJ2-3
size: NA
D: TRBD2
V: TRBV11-2
CDR3: CASSPSPASGRDTDTQYF
DNA: TGTGCCAGCAGCCCATCTCCGGCTAGCGGGAGGGATACAGATACGCAGTATTTT

J: TRBJ2-6
size: NA
D: NA
V: TRBV29-1
CDR3: CSAVSGGLAGANVLTF
DNA: TGCAGCGCTGTTTCGGGGGGCCTAGCGGGGGCCAACGTCCTGACTTTC

J: TRBJ2-1
size: NA
D: NA
V: TRBV7-2
CDR3: CASSLAPGPADEQFF
DNA: TGTGCCAGCAGCTTGGCACCGGGGCCCGCCGATGAGCAGTTCTTC

J: TRBJ2-2
size: NA
D: NA
V: TRBV20-1
CDR3: CSARRLGPQGYTGELFF
DNA: TGCAGTGCTAGACGCCTCGGGCCACAGGGATACACCGGGGAGCTGTTTTTT

J: TRBJ1-5
size: few
D: NA
V: TRBV27
CDR3: CASRTTGSNQPQHF
DNA: TGTGCCAGCAGGACCACAGGGAGCAATCAGCCCCAGCATTTT

J: TRBJ2-1
size: few
D: TRBD2
V: TRBV29-1
CDR3: CSVDPSGGAYNEQFF
DNA: TGCAGCGTTGATCCTAGCGGGGGGGCGTACAATGAGCAGTTCTTC

J: TRBJ2-5
size: NA
D: NA
V: TRBV7-9
CDR3: CASSASAAQYF
DNA: TGTGCCAGCAGCGCCTCCGCGGCCCAGTACTTC

J: TRBJ2-3
size: NA
D: TRBD2
V: TRBV7-9
CDR3: CASSFSIAGGPTDTQYF
DNA: TGTGCCAGCAGCTTTTCGATAGCGGGAGGGCCAACAGATACGCAGTATTTT

J: TRBJ2-3
size: few
D: TRBD2
V: TRBV5-6
CDR3: CASSLLLAGVSTDTQYF
DNA: TGTGCCAGCAGCTTGTTGCTAGCGGGAGTCAGCACAGATACGCAGTATTTT

J: TRBJ2-7
size: NA
D: TRBD1
V: TRBV5-1
CDR3: CASSLTGGGYGQYF
DNA: TGCGCCAGCAGCCTGACAGGGGGCGGCTACGGGCAGTACTTC

J: TRBJ2-6
size: NA
D: NA
V: TRBV5-1
CDR3: CASSLVFRSGANVLTF
DNA: TGCGCCAGCAGCTTGGTATTTCGGTCAGGGGCCAACGTCCTGACTTTC

J: TRBJ2-7
size: many
D: TRBD1
V: TRBV29-1
CDR3: CSVAGTGKNEQYF
DNA: TGCAGCGTAGCCGGGACAGGGAAGAACGAGCAGTACTTC

J: TRBJ2-5
size: many
D: NA
V: TRBV29-1
CDR3: CSVRQDQETQYF
DNA: TGCAGCGTTCGCCAGGACCAAGAGACCCAGTACTTC

J: TRBJ2-5
size: NA
D: NA
V: TRBV14
CDR3: CASSQEGTGSQETQYF
DNA: TGTGCCAGCAGCCAAGAGGGTACGGGATCACAAGAGACCCAGTACTTC

J: TRBJ2-3
size: few
D: TRBD2
V: TRBV20-1
CDR3: CSARGLASTDTQYF
DNA: TGCAGTGCTAGGGGACTAGCTAGCACAGATACGCAGTATTTT

J: TRBJ1-1
size: few
D: NA
V: TRBV28
CDR3: CASSFRDSTLNTEAFF
DNA: TGTGCCAGCAGTTTCCGGGACTCGACCCTGAACACTGAAGCTTTCTTT

J: TRBJ1-1
size: NA
D: TRBD1
V: TRBV27
CDR3: CASGRTGGRTEAFF
DNA: TGTGCCAGCGGGCGGACAGGGGGTCGGACTGAAGCTTTCTTT

J: TRBJ1-2
size: NA
D: NA
V: TRBV7-8
CDR3: CASSFGGAKGYTF
DNA: TGTGCCAGCAGCTTTGGGGGTGCAAAAGGCTACACCTTC

J: TRBJ2-1
size: NA
D: TRBD2
V: TRBV27
CDR3: CASTPVAGGDEQIF
DNA: TGTGCCAGCACCCCCGTGGCGGGAGGAGATGAGCAGATCTTC

J: TRBJ2-3
size: NA
D: TRBD2
V: TRBV4-3
CDR3: CASSQVGSGRADTQYF
DNA: TGCGCCAGCAGCCAAGTTGGTAGCGGGAGGGCCGATACGCAGTATTTT

J: TRBJ1-5
size: NA
D: NA
V: TRBV20-1
CDR3: CSAKHRQRHQPQHF
DNA: TGCAGTGCCAAACACCGACAGAGGCATCAGCCCCAGCATTTT

J: TRBJ2-7
size: NA
D: TRBD1
V: TRBV20-1
CDR3: CSATRQGGPYEQYF
DNA: TGCAGTGCTACCCGACAGGGGGGGCCCTACGAGCAGTACTTC

J: TRBJ1-3
size: NA
D: NA
V: TRBV7-9
CDR3: CASSYDWRDSPGNTIYF
DNA: TGTGCCAGCAGCTACGATTGGCGTGATTCCCCTGGAAACACCATATATTTT

J: TRBJ1-1
size: NA
D: NA
V: TRBV5-1
CDR3: CASSEGARPADTEAFF
DNA: TGCGCCAGCAGCGAGGGAGCGCGCCCGGCGGACACTGAAGCTTTCTTT

J: TRBJ2-2
size: few
D: NA
V: TRBV5-1
CDR3: CASSLGTGQFLELFF
DNA: TGCGCCAGCAGCTTGGGAACGGGGCAATTTTTGGAGCTGTTTTTT

J: TRBJ2-3
size: many
D: TRBD1
V: TRBV7-9
CDR3: CASSSRQGDYTDTQYF
DNA: TGTGCCAGCAGCTCCAGACAGGGGGATTACACAGATACGCAGTATTTT

J: TRBJ2-6
size: NA
D: TRBD1
V: TRBV9
CDR3: CASSALTGYSGANVLTF
DNA: TGTGCCAGCAGCGCCTTGACAGGGTACTCTGGGGCCAACGTCCTGACTTTC

J: TRBJ2-5
size: many
D: NA
V: TRBV28
CDR3: CASINQGRETQYF
DNA: TGTGCCAGCATCAATCAGGGGAGAGAGACCCAGTACTTC

J: TRBJ2-7
size: many
D: TRBD2
V: TRBV25-1
CDR3: CASSERTSGSYEQYF
DNA: TGTGCCAGCAGTGAGCGGACTAGCGGCTCCTACGAGCAGTACTTC

J: TRBJ2-7
size: many
D: NA
V: TRBV11-2
CDR3: CASSVTPSEQYF
DNA: TGTGCCAGCAGCGTGACACCATCCGAGCAGTACTTC

J: TRBJ2-4
size: few
D: TRBD1
V: TRBV20-1
CDR3: CSAHPPRTGFGDIQYF
DNA: TGCAGTGCTCACCCCCCCCGGACAGGGTTCGGCGACATTCAGTACTTC

J: TRBJ1-1
size: few
D: NA
V: TRBV19
CDR3: CASSLAGGGTEAFF
DNA: TGTGCCAGTAGTCTAGCCGGGGGAGGCACTGAAGCTTTCTTT

J: TRBJ2-7
size: NA
D: TRBD1
V: TRBV28
CDR3: CASSSGGSGQGRF
DNA: TGTGCCAGCAGTTCTGGAGGGAGTGGACAGGGAAGGTTC

J: TRBJ1-1
size: NA
D: NA
V: TRBV28
CDR3: CASKQGTPRGHTEAFF
DNA: TGTGCCAGCAAACAAGGGACGCCCAGAGGTCACACTGAAGCTTTCTTT

J: TRBJ2-1
size: NA
D: NA
V: TRBV7-9
CDR3: CASSPLSSSYNEQFF
DNA: TGTGCCAGCAGCCCCTTGTCGAGCTCCTACAATGAGCAGTTCTTC

J: TRBJ2-2
size: many
D: NA
V: TRBV28
CDR3: CASSPLLQVPGELFF
DNA: TGTGCCAGCAGTCCCTTGTTGCAGGTCCCCGGGGAGCTGTTTTTT

J: TRBJ2-5
size: NA
D: TRBD1
V: TRBV20-1
CDR3: CSATIDREETQYF
DNA: TGCAGTGCAACGATAGACAGGGAAGAGACCCAGTACTTC

J: TRBJ2-7
size: NA
D: TRBD1
V: TRBV5-6
CDR3: CASSWSGQVYEQYF
DNA: TGTGCCAGCAGCTGGAGCGGACAGGTCTACGAGCAGTACTTC

J: TRBJ1-1
size: few
D: NA
V: TRBV21-1
CDR3: CASRGGREGEAFF
DNA: TGTGCCAGCAGGGGGGGCAGGGAGGGAGAAGCTTTCTTT

J: TRBJ1-2
size: few
D: NA
V: TRBV20-1
CDR3: CSARDWRIQGSESGGYTF
DNA: TGCAGTGCTAGAGATTGGAGAATTCAGGGTTCCGAATCGGGTGGCTACACCTTC

J: TRBJ2-5
size: few
D: NA
V: TRBV7-6
CDR3: CASRDLRGTQYF
DNA: TGTGCCAGCCGTGATCTACGCGGGACCCAGTACTTC

J: TRBJ2-5
size: many
D: NA
V: TRBV7-9
CDR3: CASSPGTVTYKETQYF
DNA: TGTGCCAGCAGCCCTGGGACCGTGACCTATAAAGAGACCCAGTACTTC

J: TRBJ2-2
size: NA
D: NA
V: TRBV2
CDR3: CASSDGGELFF
DNA: TGTGCCAGCAGTGATGGCGGGGAGCTGTTTTTT

J: TRBJ1-6
size: NA
D: NA
V: TRBV4-1
CDR3: CASSQDLGPSYNSPLYF
DNA: TGTGCCAGCAGCCAAGATCTGGGGCCTTCCTATAATTCGCCCCTCTACTTT

J: TRBJ2-3
size: NA
D: NA
V: TRBV7-9
CDR3: CASSGRVYTQYF
DNA: TGTGCCAGCAGCGGCAGAGTGTATACGCAGTATTTT

J: TRBJ2-7
size: NA
D: NA
V: TRBV28
CDR3: CAGSPRTKIYEQYF
DNA: TGTGCCGGCAGTCCTCGGACAAAAATCTACGAGCAGTACTTC